The next 29 T cell receptor beta chains were all read from a single sample in a study of blood T cell repertoires in COVID-19. Produced via immunoSEQ multiplex PCR; TCRdb's table is partial and in-frame only. The sample includes some 150,000 clones, 86% of them seen just once. Sequenced sample: peripheral blood. These receptors came from a woman aged 55-69 years with COVID-19, enrolled during active disease.

This chain joins TRBV5-4 and TRBJ1-1; tentative D call: TRBD1 (5 bases). The germline V and J ends were trimmed by 0 bases and 4 bases, with 13 bases remaining between them. Germline V gene sequence: CDR1 SGHNT, CDR2 YYREEE (reference sequence). CDR3 length: 15 residues. The chain's CDR3 is CASSLARGSGTEAFF. DNA for the CDR3: TGTGCCAGCAGCTTGGCAAGGGGTTCTGGCACTGAAGCTTTCTTT.

The chain recombines TRBV9 with TRBJ2-3, with a weak D call TRBD2 (5 bases). The V end lost 0 bases, the J end lost 8 bases, and 16 bases lay between the germline ends. The CDR3 is 15 amino acids. The germline CDR1 and CDR2 sequences are SGDLS and YYNGEE. The CDR3 region is CASSVGGDVLGTQYF. CDR3 sequence (DNA): TGTGCCAGCAGCGTAGGGGGAGACGTCTTGGGTACGCAGTATTTT.

This clone was seen repeatedly, ten times or more. The V gene is TRBV15, the J gene TRBJ2-7, with 7 positions matching TRBD1. After removal of 8 bases from V and 3 bases from J, the junction contained 7 bases not matched to a gene. The V gene's germline CDR1 is LNHNV and CDR2 YYDKDF (reference sequence). The CDR3 contains 13 residues. CDR3 in DNA: TGTGCCACCGGGGACAGCCGAGGCTACGAGCAGTACTTC. Encoded protein: CATGDSRGYEQYF.

This chain joins TRBV4-3 and TRBJ1-4; 7 nucleotides align to TRBD1. This CDR3 spans 16 amino acids. Losses at the gene ends were 0 bases for V and 6 bases for J; bases not matched to a gene: 7. Germline assignment: CDR1 LGHNA and CDR2 YSLEER. CDR3 bases: TGCGCCAGCAGCCAAGATACAGGGGTCGGGGATGAAAAACTGTTTTTT. Amino acids: CASSQDTGVGDEKLFF.

In this sample, this clone turned up once. This chain links TRBV7-2 with TRBJ2-3, with 13 bases aligning to TRBD2. The V gene end was trimmed by 2 bases and the J gene end by 2 bases; junction bases not matched to a gene: 7. There are 18 residues in the CDR3. The germline V gene has CDR1 SGHTA and CDR2 FQGNSA. CDR3 amino acids: CASSLYRTSGSHTDTQYF. The DNA of the CDR3 is TGTGCCAGCAGCTTATATAGGACTAGCGGGAGTCACACAGATACGCAGTATTTT.

CDR3 region: CASSRGTGGAETQYF. CDR3 bases: TGTGCCAGCAGTCGAGGAACAGGGGGCGCGGAGACCCAGTACTTC. This sequence joins TRBV27 and TRBJ2-5, with 9 bases that match TRBD1. Germline lookup yields CDR1 MNHEY and CDR2 SMNVEV (reference sequence). Trimming cost V 5 bases and J 5 bases; bases outside gene matches: 9. This CDR3 comprises 15 residues.

This clone was seen a handful of times. The V gene is TRBV30, the J gene TRBJ1-4; no firm D call. Trimming pared 5 bases from V and 3 bases from J, leaving 10 bases between. Germline V gene sequence: CDR1 GTSNPN, CDR2 SVGIG (reference sequence). The CDR3 is 13 residues long. CDR3 region: CAWASVANEKLFF. The CDR3 DNA reads TGTGCCTGGGCGAGCGTGGCTAATGAAAAACTGTTTTTT.

The genes are TRBV28 and TRBJ1-5; no clear D gene. The CDR3 has 14 amino acids. V dropped 3 bases and J dropped 4 bases, with 10 bases sitting between them. Germline lookup yields CDR1 MDHEN and CDR2 SYDVKM. The CDR3 coding sequence is TGTGCCAGCAGTTTGGTCCGGGAGAATCAGCCCCAGCATTTT. Translated, it gives CASSLVRENQPQHF.

The V call is TRBV5-1, the J call TRBJ1-4; 8 bases are a match to TRBD1. Trimming at V came to 4 bases and at J to 5 bases, leaving 10 bases not matched to a gene. The length of the CDR3 is 16 residues. Germline CDR1 is SGHRS and CDR2 is YFSETQ. In DNA, the CDR3 is TGCGCCAGCAGCGGGAACACCGGGACAGGCAATGAAAAACTGTTTTTT. The encoded protein is CASSGNTGTGNEKLFF.

This clone was counted between two and nine times. This chain joins TRBV11-2 and TRBJ2-7, with no clear D. Germline V lookup: CDR1 SGHAT, CDR2 FQNNGV. The length of the CDR3 is 11 residues. Trimming cost V 4 bases and J 6 bases, with 7 bases left between them. The CDR3 DNA reads as TGTGCCAGCAGCTCCTATCTCGAGCAGTACTTC. This encodes CASSSYLEQYF.

The sample holds one count of this clone. The chain joins TRBV4-3 to TRBJ2-1; D is possibly TRBD1 (6 bases). Trimming stripped 0 bases from V and 8 bases from J, with 14 bases between. CDR1 is LGHNA and CDR2 is YSLEER in the germline V gene. CDR3 size: 15 residues. The CDR3 region has the DNA TGCGCCAGCAGCCAAGATCTGGGGGCGATCTATGAGCAGTTCTTC. It encodes CASSQDLGAIYEQFF.

This chain connects TRBV28 to TRBJ2-4, with D perhaps matching TRBD1 (5 bases). The CDR3 covers 16 residues. From germline, CDR1 is MDHEN and CDR2 SYDVKM. The germline V and J ends were trimmed by 4 bases and 1 base, with 14 bases remaining between them. The CDR3 is CASSYRGPVAKNIQYF. The CDR3 DNA reads as TGTGCCAGCAGTTATAGGGGCCCTGTGGCCAAAAACATTCAGTACTTC. The full variable domain, rest sourced from reference TRBV28 and TRBJ2-4, is DVKVTQSSRYLVKRTGEKVFLECVQDMDHENMFWYRQDPGLGLRLIYFSYDVKMKEKGDIPEGYSVSREKKERFSLILESASTNQTSMYLCASSYRGPVAKNIQYFGAGTRLSVL.

This sequence joins TRBV12-3 or TRBV12-4 and TRBJ1-1; no firm D call. This CDR3 is built from 12 residues. With 6 bases removed from V and 4 bases from J, the gap between germline ends came to 9 bases. Here the CDR3 reads CASRSRFTEAFF. Written as DNA, the CDR3 is TGTGCCAGCAGATCGAGATTCACTGAAGCTTTCTTT.

The chain joins TRBV19 to TRBJ1-5; D is unresolved. The CDR3 is made up of 12 amino acids. Between the trimmed V and J ends, which lost 3 bases and 3 bases, there was a span of 3 bases. The germline gives CDR1 LNHDA, CDR2 SQIVND (reference sequence). The CDR3: CASSIHNQPQHF. The CDR3, as DNA: TGTGCCAGTAGTATCCACAATCAGCCCCAGCATTTT.

This clone was counted once. The genes are TRBV4-2 and TRBJ2-3; 9 bases are a match to TRBD2. The trim removed 2 bases at V and 2 bases at J, leaving 5 bases unmatched. The CDR3 extends over 16 amino acids. Looked up from germline, CDR1 is LGHNA and CDR2 is YNFKEQ. CDR3 amino acids: CASSQLTSGDTDTQYF. The CDR3 DNA reads TGTGCCAGCAGCCAATTGACTAGCGGAGACACAGATACGCAGTATTTT.

This clone was found once. The chain employs TRBV5-1 and TRBJ2-7; TRBD1 matches 7 bases. The germline V gene encodes CDR1 SGHRS and CDR2 YFSETQ. V lost 0 bases to trimming and J lost 1 base; unmatched junction nucleotides: 4. The CDR3 totals 15 residues. For the CDR3, the DNA is TGCGCCAGCAGCTTGGTAACAGGGGTGTCCTACGAGCAGTACTTC. It codes for CASSLVTGVSYEQYF.

The rearrangement links TRBV7-8 to TRBJ2-7, with TRBD2 matching over 13 bases. In germline, CDR1 is SGHVS, CDR2 FQNEAQ. The CDR3 is made up of 15 amino acids. The junction had 1 base not matched to a gene; V was cut back by 0 bases and J by 5 bases. CDR3 bases: TGTGCCAGCAGCTTAGCGGGGACTAGCGGGAACGAGCAGTACTTC. It specifies CASSLAGTSGNEQYF.

The chain has TRBV6-5 and TRBJ1-1; 7 bases are shared with TRBD1. J was trimmed by 6 bases and V by 6 bases; bases with no gene match: 10. The CDR3 covers 14 residues. CDR1 is MNHEY, CDR2 SVGAGI, per germline. The CDR3 spells CASRPPRGLAEAFF. As DNA, the CDR3 is TGTGCCAGCAGGCCACCTAGGGGGCTGGCTGAAGCTTTCTTT.

The J gene is TRBJ2-2, the V gene TRBV10-1, with 8 bases fitting TRBD2. V trimming: 8 bases; J trimming: 7 bases; junction bases outside the gene matches: 9. CDR1 is WNHNN, CDR2 SYGVQD, per germline (reference sequence). CDR3 length: 14 amino acids. The CDR3 here is CASRAGGTGGELFF. CDR3 DNA: TGCGCCAGCCGGGCGGGAGGTACCGGCGGGGAGCTGTTTTTT.

This chain joins TRBV30 and TRBJ2-7, with 10 positions matching TRBD2. The CDR3 is made up of 15 amino acids. Losses at the gene ends were 4 bases for V and 5 bases for J; bases not matched to a gene: 11. Germline V CDR1 and CDR2: GTSNPN, SVGIG (reference sequence). The CDR3 loop reads CAWIAGTSDWDEQYF. As DNA, the CDR3 is TGTGCCTGGATCGCCGGGACTAGCGATTGGGACGAGCAGTACTTC.

The chain combines TRBV5-1 with TRBJ1-6; D gene uncertain. Germline V lookup: CDR1 SGHRS, CDR2 YFSETQ. The CDR3 length is 14 residues. Between the trimmed V and J ends, which lost 0 bases and 7 bases, there was a span of 8 bases. In nucleotides, the CDR3 is TGCGCCAGCAGCTTGGATGGACTGAATTCACCCCTCCACTTT. As protein: CASSLDGLNSPLHF. Combining the CDR3 with reference TRBV5-1 and TRBJ1-6 gives the whole variable domain KAGVTQTPRYLIKTRGQQVTLSCSPISGHRSVSWYQQTPGQGLQFLFEYFSETQRNKGNFPGRFSGRQFSNSRSEMNVSTLELGDSALYLCASSLDGLNSPLHFGNGTRLTVT.

Comments on this clone: A junction boundary mismatches the germline segment, possibly from a read error. The chain is built from TRBV30 and TRBJ2-2; maybe TRBD2 (6 bases). The CDR3 length is 14 residues. The germline CDR1 and CDR2 sequences are GTSNPN and SVGIG (reference sequence). The CDR3 spells CARRAGPNTGELFF. In DNA form, the CDR3 reads TGTGCCCGGAGGGCGGGCCCTAACACCGGGGAGCTGTTTTTT.

J is TRBJ2-7 and V is TRBV28, with D unclear. CDR1 is MDHEN and CDR2 is SYDVKM in the germline V gene. V lost 4 bases to trimming and J lost 0 bases, with 7 bases between them. This CDR3 spans 13 amino acids. CDR3 bases: TGTGCCAGCAGTTACAGCACCTCCTACGAGCAGTACTTC. Its translation is CASSYSTSYEQYF. Combining the CDR3 with reference TRBV28 and TRBJ2-7 gives the whole variable domain DVKVTQSSRYLVKRTGEKVFLECVQDMDHENMFWYRQDPGLGLRLIYFSYDVKMKEKGDIPEGYSVSREKKERFSLILESASTNQTSMYLCASSYSTSYEQYFGPGTRLTVT.

This rearrangement joins TRBV5-1 to TRBJ1-1; 8 nucleotides match TRBD1. The V segment lost 0 bases and the J segment 6 bases; nucleotides outside the gene matches: 13. The CDR3 sequence is 17 residues long. CDR1 is SGHRS, CDR2 YFSETQ, per germline. CDR3 sequence (DNA): TGCGCCAGCAGCTTGGGCGGCCAGGGGGCGTTTTCCGCTGAAGCTTTCTTT. This gives the protein CASSLGGQGAFSAEAFF.

The gene calls are TRBV4-1 and TRBJ2-1; TRBD2 matches 11 bases. Germline values: CDR1 MGHRA, CDR2 YSYEKL. V trimming: 3 bases; J trimming: 4 bases; junction bases outside the gene matches: 14. The CDR3 extends over 19 amino acids. CDR3 nucleotides: TGCGCCAGCAGCCAGACTCCCGGGACTAGCGGAGTCCCGTACAATGAGCAGTTCTTC. Protein sequence: CASSQTPGTSGVPYNEQFF.

This chain connects TRBV7-2 to TRBJ1-2; 7 nucleotides match TRBD1. The germline CDR1 and CDR2 sequences are SGHTA and FQGNSA. The CDR3 has 14 amino acids. J was trimmed by 3 bases and V by 5 bases; bases with no gene match: 6. The CDR3 nucleotides read TGTGCCAGCAGCGTACGACAGGGACACTATGGCTACACCTTC. Translating gives CASSVRQGHYGYTF.

The chain combines TRBV6-5 with TRBJ1-5; 7 bases are shared with TRBD1. CDR1 and CDR2 (germline): MNHEY, SVGAGI. Germline trimming cut 7 bases from V and 6 bases from J; bases unmatched to any gene: 6. The CDR3 sequence is 13 residues long. CDR3 DNA: TGTGCCAGCATCTCGACAGGGACTCAGCCCCAGCATTTT. Protein product: CASISTGTQPQHF.

The CDR3, as DNA: TGTGCCAGCTCACCCCGGGACAGGGCCTATGGCTACACCTTC. Its translation is CASSPRDRAYGYTF. The rearrangement joins TRBV18 to TRBJ1-2; 9 positions match TRBD1. The CDR3 extends over 14 amino acids. The V gene's germline CDR1 is KGHSH and CDR2 LQKENI. V shed 3 bases, J shed 4 bases, and the junction held 3 bases outside the gene matches.

The J gene is TRBJ2-1, the V gene TRBV6-2 or TRBV6-3, with D possibly being TRBD2 (6 bases). V was clipped by 5 bases and J by 6 bases, with 11 bases between them. Germline V CDR1 and CDR2: MNHEY, SVGEGT. CDR3 length equals 13 residues. In DNA form, the CDR3 reads TGTGCCAGCAGTCGCGGACTACTCAATGAGCAGTTCTTC. It translates to CASSRGLLNEQFF.